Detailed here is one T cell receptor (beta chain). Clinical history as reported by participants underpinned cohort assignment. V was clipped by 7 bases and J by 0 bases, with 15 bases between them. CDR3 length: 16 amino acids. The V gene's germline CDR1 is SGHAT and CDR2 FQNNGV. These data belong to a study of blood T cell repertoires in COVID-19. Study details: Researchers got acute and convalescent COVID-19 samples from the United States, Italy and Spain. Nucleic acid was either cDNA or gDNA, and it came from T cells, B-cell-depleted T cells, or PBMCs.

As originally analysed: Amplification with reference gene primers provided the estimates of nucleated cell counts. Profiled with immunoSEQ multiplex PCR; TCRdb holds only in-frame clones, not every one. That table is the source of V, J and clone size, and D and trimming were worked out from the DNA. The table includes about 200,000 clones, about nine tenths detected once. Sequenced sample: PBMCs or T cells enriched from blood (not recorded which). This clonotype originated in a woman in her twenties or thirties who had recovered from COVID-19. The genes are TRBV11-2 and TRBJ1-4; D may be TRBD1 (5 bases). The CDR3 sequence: CASTMGLTTTNEKLFF. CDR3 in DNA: TGTGCCAGCACCATGGGGCTTACTACAACTAATGAAAAACTGTTTTTT.